The clone carrying this T cell receptor beta chain was found many times. The entry originates in a study of identical twins. Each CDR3 protein gets one entry after TCRdb re-called the 5' RACE reads with MiXCR. The data show a few hundred thousand distinct CDR3 sequences, roughly 13% seen once. V was pared by 1 base and J by 8 bases, with 6 bases between. The CDR3 contains 12 residues. Germline V lookup: CDR1 SEHNR, CDR2 FQNEAQ (reference sequence). These data are also associated with another study on yellow fever vaccine responses in identical twins.

This chain joins TRBV7-9 and TRBJ2-1; no clear D. The clonotype originates from a young woman in good health. Sequenced input: memory (CD45RO+) T cells sorted from blood. This chain's CDR3 is CASSLVFDEQFF. CDR3 sequence (DNA): TGTGCCAGCAGCTTAGTTTTCGATGAGCAGTTCTTC. The full variable domain, in which reference TRBV7-9 and TRBJ2-1 provide the parts outside the CDR3, is DTGVSQNPRHKITKRGQNVTFRCDPISEHNRLYWYRQTLGQGPEFLTYFQNEAQLEKSRLLSDRFSAERPKGSFSTLEIQRTEQGDSAMYLCASSLVFDEQFFGPGTRLTVL.